This T cell receptor (beta chain) originates from a study of neurological immune-mediated disorders. As for the study in general: Among the approximately 35 patients with multiple sclerosis, about 30 were relapsing-remitting, while 3 were secondary progressive.

Noted time point: longitudinal time-point 2. 2 million PBMCs stored at -80 C were the source of the unsorted libraries. In its sample, this clonotype was seen many times. No antigen is known for it. The study's findings and limits: Expansion of TCR clones was greatest in HTLV-1-associated myelopathy and smallest in multiple sclerosis, where it fell below that of healthy controls.

The cDNA was synthesized by means of template-switch 5'RACE, which was carried out with 10-nucleotide random UMIs. MiXCR was run by TCRdb on the 5' RACE reads, yielding one entry per CDR3 protein. In the table there are about 80,000 distinct CDR3 sequences, more than 5% of which are singletons. Germline CDR1 and CDR2: MNHEY and SMNVEV (reference sequence). V was trimmed by 4 bases and J by 2 bases, leaving 12 bases between them. This CDR3 has 14 residues. The sequence came from a woman aged 55-75 years with multiple sclerosis. Specimen: PBMCs. The V call is TRBV27, the J call TRBJ2-7, with a weak D call TRBD2 (6 bases). DNA for the CDR3: TGTGCCAGCAGTTACCTAGCGCCGACCTACGAGCAGTACTTC. This gives the protein CASSYLAPTYEQYF.